This T cell receptor (beta chain) came from a study of CD8+ T cells in alopecia areata. RNA was extracted and reverse transcribed into cDNA as the sequencing template. TCRdb keeps only in-frame clones here, not all; method: immunoSEQ multiplex PCR. The sample holds under 200,000 clones, approximately 65% seen once. Germline V gene data show CDR1 as SQVTM and CDR2 as ANQGSEA. CDR3 size: 12 residues. V shed 5 bases and J shed 6 bases, with 13 bases lying between them. Treatment here: oral pan-JAK inhibitor, 5-10 mg twice daily. Collection of lesional scalp punch biopsies and peripheral blood was performed in alopecia areata patients.

The specimen comprised CD4+ T cells sorted from blood, sampled at week 4, from a patient treated with tofacitinib. This chain links TRBV29-1 with TRBJ1-1; TRBD1 is a possible D gene (6 bases). The clonotype was recovered from a human donor with alopecia areata. CDR3 region: CSVQARGAEAFF. The CDR3 nucleotides are TGCAGCGTTCAGGCCAGGGGCGCTGAAGCTTTCTTT.